A single sample is the source of the 17 T cell receptor beta chains below, sequenced in a study of cytomegalovirus exposure and HLA in healthy donors. PCR used 60 Vbeta primers and 13 Jbeta primers. Measured with immunoSEQ multiplex PCR; TCRdb has only the in-frame clones, and not every one. The sample includes roughly 80,000 clones. The sample consisted of PBMCs. The receptors come from a woman aged 25 to 39 in good health and CMV-seronegative.

The chain employs TRBV7-8 and TRBJ2-3; D is unclear. The CDR3 spans 12 residues. Germline V gene sequence: CDR1 SGHVS, CDR2 FQNEAQ. V was cut by 2 bases and J by 3 bases, with 3 bases left in between. CDR3 residues: CASSLRTDTQYF. Here the CDR3 DNA reads TGTGCCAGCAGCTTACGGACAGATACGCAGTATTTT.

The CDR3 DNA reads as TGTGCCAGCAGTTACTCGGTGAGACAGTATGAACCGGAAGCTTTCTTT. Its translation: CASSYSVRQYEPEAFF. V usage is TRBV6-7 and J usage is TRBJ1-1, with D perhaps TRBD1 (5 bases). TRBV6-7 falls under the ORF class, with uncertain function. With 0 bases removed from V and 8 bases from J, the gap between germline ends came to 19 bases. CDR3 length equals 16 residues.

The rearrangement uses TRBV30 and TRBJ2-5; 13 positions match TRBD2. Unmatched junction bases numbered 8, after V lost 2 bases and J lost 2 bases. Germline loops: CDR1 GTSNPN, CDR2 SVGIG (reference sequence). The CDR3 is made up of 17 amino acids. The CDR3 here is CAWSPGLAGDIQETQYF. DNA of the CDR3: TGTGCCTGGAGTCCTGGACTAGCGGGGGACATTCAAGAGACCCAGTACTTC.

The chain uses TRBV7-2 and TRBJ2-3; 7 bases fit TRBD2. V lost 6 bases and J lost 3; bases outside the gene matches: 6. This CDR3 contains 14 residues. Per germline, CDR1 SGHTA and CDR2 FQGNSA. CDR3 protein: CASRPGLVTDTQYF. The CDR3 DNA is TGTGCCAGCAGACCTGGACTAGTAACAGATACGCAGTATTTT.

The gene calls are TRBV7-2 and TRBJ2-3; TRBD1 matches 8 bases. The germline gives CDR1 SGHTA, CDR2 FQGNSA. V dropped 5 bases and J dropped 3; count of bases not matched to a gene: 7. The length of the CDR3 is 15 residues. CDR3 amino acids: CASSPGQGLTDTQYF. The CDR3 DNA reads TGTGCCAGCAGCCCAGGACAGGGATTAACAGATACGCAGTATTTT. Looking up the rest from reference TRBV7-2 and TRBJ2-3 gives the full variable domain: GAGVSQSPSNKVTEKGKDVELRCDPISGHTALYWYRQSLGQGLEFLIYFQGNSAPDKSGLPSDRFSAERTGGSVSTLTIQRTQQEDSAVYLCASSPGQGLTDTQYFGPGTRLTVL.

The CDR3 region is CASSQLTGELFF. The CDR3 bases are TGTGCCAGTAGTCAACTCACCGGGGAGCTGTTTTTT. The rearrangement uses TRBV19 and TRBJ2-2; D unclear. V was cut by 5 bases and J by 4 bases, with 5 bases left in between. The CDR3 is 12 amino acids. Germline CDR1 LNHDA, CDR2 SQIVND (reference sequence).

The CDR3 DNA reads as TGTGCCAGCTCAGAGCAGGGGTATCAGCCCCAGCATTTT. This codes for CASSEQGYQPQHF. The gene calls are TRBV18 and TRBJ1-5, with a tentative D call TRBD1 (6 bases). The CDR3 covers 13 residues. Trimming pared 5 bases from V and 5 bases from J, leaving 10 bases between. The germline CDR1 and CDR2 sequences are KGHSH and LQKENI. Full variable domain (rest looked up from reference TRBV18 and TRBJ1-5): NAGVMQNPRHLVRRRGQEARLRCSPMKGHSHVYWYRQLPEEGLKFMVYLQKENIIDESGMPKERFSAEFPKEGPSILRIQQVVRGDSAAYFCASSEQGYQPQHFGDGTRLSIL.

The rearrangement links TRBV5-1 to TRBJ2-7, with D maybe TRBD1 (5 bases). The germline V gene encodes CDR1 SGHRS and CDR2 YFSETQ. V shed 2 bases and J shed 0 bases, with 18 bases lying between them. CDR3 length: 17 residues. The CDR3 sequence is CASSLNRQINGSYEQYF. The CDR3 nucleotides are TGCGCCAGCAGCTTAAACAGGCAAATTAATGGCTCCTACGAGCAGTACTTC.

The chain is built from TRBV6-1 and TRBJ1-2; 8 nucleotides line up with TRBD1. The CDR3 runs to 13 residues. Trimming cost V 5 bases and J 3 bases; bases outside gene matches: 2. Germline V CDR1 and CDR2: MNHNS, SASEGT. The CDR3 here is CASSPTGDYGYTF. The CDR3 DNA is TGTGCCAGCAGTCCGACAGGGGACTATGGCTACACCTTC.

The rearrangement uses TRBV6-6 and TRBJ2-5, with 13 nucleotides matching TRBD2. The J segment lost 2 bases and the V segment lost 6 bases, leaving 3 bases of the junction unmatched. CDR3 size: 15 residues. The germline V gene encodes CDR1 MNHNY and CDR2 SVGAGI (reference sequence). Written as DNA, the CDR3 is TGTGCCAGCAGACAGGGACTAGCGGGACAAGAGACCCAGTACTTC. Translation gives CASRQGLAGQETQYF.

The chain uses TRBV19 and TRBJ1-2, with a tentative D call TRBD1 (6 bases). Germline values: CDR1 LNHDA, CDR2 SQIVND (reference sequence). This CDR3 comprises 17 residues. Trimming pared 4 bases from V and 4 bases from J, leaving 22 bases between. CDR3 DNA: TGTGCCAGTAGTACGACCGGGACACGGGCCACTCGCTATGGCTACACCTTC. Protein product: CASSTTGTRATRYGYTF.

The chain employs TRBV7-9 and TRBJ2-1; the D gene is possibly TRBD2 (6 bases). Germline-derived CDR1 and CDR2 are SEHNR and FQNEAQ (reference sequence). This CDR3 contains 17 residues. The V gene lost 4 bases and the J gene lost 4 bases, with 20 bases spanning the gap. The CDR3, as DNA: TGTGCCAGCAGCTATGGGACTCCGGGTCTAATATACAATGAGCAGTTCTTC. Protein product: CASSYGTPGLIYNEQFF.

The chain employs TRBV6-5 and TRBJ2-1; no reliable D call. In germline, CDR1 is MNHEY, CDR2 SVGAGI. The V and J ends lost 6 bases and 10 bases respectively, with 19 bases between them. There are 14 residues in the CDR3. The CDR3 protein is CASSLDRTSKEQFF. Written as DNA, the CDR3 is TGTGCCAGCAGCCTAGATCGTACATCCAAAGAGCAGTTCTTC.

CDR3 residues: CASTLPSTSGRNTGELFF. The CDR3 nucleotides are TGCGCCAGCACTCTACCCTCGACTAGCGGAAGAAACACCGGGGAGCTGTTTTTT. The chain uses TRBV5-1 and TRBJ2-2; 9 bases agree with TRBD2. J was trimmed by 2 bases and V by 6 bases; bases with no gene match: 14. This CDR3 comprises 18 residues. The V gene's germline CDR1 is SGHRS and CDR2 YFSETQ.

Notes on this clone: Distinct nucleotide sequences in the sample also encode this CDR3. The chain employs TRBV27 and TRBJ1-6; D is uncertain. Germline V gene data show CDR1 as MNHEY and CDR2 as SMNVEV (reference sequence). Trimming stripped 3 bases from V and 10 bases from J, with 13 bases between. There are 14 residues in the CDR3. CDR3 sequence: CASSFTGLNSPLHF. In DNA, the CDR3 is TGTGCCAGCAGTTTCACGGGTTTGAACTCACCCCTCCACTTT.

The chain couples TRBV19 to TRBJ1-5; 9 nucleotides line up with TRBD1. J lost 2 bases, V lost 6 bases, and 5 bases had no gene match. The CDR3 is 15 amino acids. CDR1 and CDR2 (germline): LNHDA, SQIVND (reference sequence). The CDR3 loop is CASRKDRGGNQPQHF. CDR3 DNA sequence: TGTGCCAGTAGAAAGGACAGGGGAGGCAATCAGCCCCAGCATTTT.

The rearrangement uses TRBV19 and TRBJ1-1; no reliable D call. CDR1 LNHDA and CDR2 SQIVND come from the germline V gene (reference sequence). Trimming stripped 0 bases from V and 0 bases from J, with 8 bases between. The CDR3 has 15 residues. The chain's CDR3 is CASSIDLAVNTEAFF. Here the CDR3 DNA reads TGTGCCAGTAGTATAGATCTCGCGGTGAACACTGAAGCTTTCTTT.